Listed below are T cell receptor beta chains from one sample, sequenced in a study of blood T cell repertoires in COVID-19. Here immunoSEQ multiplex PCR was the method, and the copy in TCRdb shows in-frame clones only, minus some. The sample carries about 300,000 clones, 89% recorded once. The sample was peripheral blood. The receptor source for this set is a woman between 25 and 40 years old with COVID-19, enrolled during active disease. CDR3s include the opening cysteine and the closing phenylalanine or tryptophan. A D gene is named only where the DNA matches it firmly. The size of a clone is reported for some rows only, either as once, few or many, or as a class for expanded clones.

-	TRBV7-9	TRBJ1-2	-	TGTGCCAGCAGCTTAGTCGTAGGGGGAGACTATGGCTACACCTTC	CASSLVVGGDYGYTF
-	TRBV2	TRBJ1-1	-	TGTGCCAGCAGTGACTCCCGGGATAACACTGAAGCTTTCTTT	CASSDSRDNTEAFF
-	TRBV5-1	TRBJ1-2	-	TGCGCCAGCAGCTTGCAGGGCAGGGGCCTTGACTATGGCTACACCTTC	CASSLQGRGLDYGYTF
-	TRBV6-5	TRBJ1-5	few	TGTGCCAGCAGTCAGGGAAAAAGGGGTCAGCCCCAGCATTTT	CASSQGKRGQPQHF
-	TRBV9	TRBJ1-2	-	TGTGCCAGCAGCGGAAACCAGGGAGGCCCTTCGGGCTACACCTTC	CASSGNQGGPSGYTF
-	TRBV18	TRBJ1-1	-	TGTGCCAGCCTGCGGGGCTTAGCTAATGCTGAAGCTTTCTTT	CASLRGLANAEAFF
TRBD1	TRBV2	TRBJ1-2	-	TGTGCCAGCAGTGAAGGACAGGGGGTGATATATGGCTACACCTTC	CASSEGQGVIYGYTF
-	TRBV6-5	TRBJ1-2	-	TGTGCCAGCAGTTACTCTACAGGGAACTATGGCTACACCTTC	CASSYSTGNYGYTF
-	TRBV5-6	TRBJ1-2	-	TGTGCCAGCAGCTTGAACAGGAGGGATGGCTACACCTTC	CASSLNRRDGYTF
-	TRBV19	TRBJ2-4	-	TGTGCCAGTAGGATACAGGCTGCGGGGAACATTCAGTACTTC	CASRIQAAGNIQYF
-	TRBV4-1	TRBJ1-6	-	TGCGCCAGCAGCCAAGGGACAGCACGGTTTATGTATTCACCCCTCCACTTT	CASSQGTARFMYSPLHF
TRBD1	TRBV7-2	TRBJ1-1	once	TGTGCCAGCAGCTTAGTGGGGACAGGCATGAACACTGAAGCTTTCTTT	CASSLVGTGMNTEAFF
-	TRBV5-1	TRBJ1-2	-	TGCGCCAGCAGCATGGAGCTCAGGGTAGGGGCATATGGCTACACCTTC	CASSMELRVGAYGYTF
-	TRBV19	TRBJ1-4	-	TGTGCCAGTAGTATTGGGGGGGCACGGTGGAATACTAATGAAAAACTGTTTTTT	CASSIGGARWNTNEKLFF
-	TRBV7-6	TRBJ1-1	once	TGTGCCAGCAGCTCCGGGGAGGACGGAATGAACACTGAAGCTTTCTTT	CASSSGEDGMNTEAFF
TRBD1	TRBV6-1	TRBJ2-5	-	TGTGCCAGCAGTGAATACAGGGGTGAGACCCAGTACTTC	CASSEYRGETQYF
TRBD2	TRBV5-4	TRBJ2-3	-	TGTGCCAGCAGCTTGGGGGCCGGGGGGACCATTGTTGCGGGTACGCAGTATTTT	CASSLGAGGTIVAGTQYF
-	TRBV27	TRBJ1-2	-	TGTGCCAGCAGTTTAGCCGGGACAACAAATGGCTACACCTTC	CASSLAGTTNGYTF
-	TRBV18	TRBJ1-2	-	TGTGCCAGCTCAGAACAGGAAGGGGTCTATGGCTACACCTTC	CASSEQEGVYGYTF
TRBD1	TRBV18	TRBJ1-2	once	TGTGCCAGCTCATTACAGGGGCAGGGCTACACCTTC	CASSLQGQGYTF
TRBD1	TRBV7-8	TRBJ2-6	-	TGTGCCAGCAGCCCCGGACAGGCGGGTGGGGCCAACGTCCTGACTTTC	CASSPGQAGGANVLTF
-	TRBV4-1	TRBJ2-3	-	TGCGCCAGCAGCCCGGAAGGCAGCGGGCTTGGCACAGATACGCAGTATTTT	CASSPEGSGLGTDTQYF
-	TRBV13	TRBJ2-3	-	TGTGCCAGCAGCTTCGGGTCTAGCACAGATACGCAGTATTTT	CASSFGSSTDTQYF
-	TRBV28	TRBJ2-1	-	TGTGCCAGCAGTTTGCCCCCGACAATTTCCTACAATGAGCAGTTCTTC	CASSLPPTISYNEQFF